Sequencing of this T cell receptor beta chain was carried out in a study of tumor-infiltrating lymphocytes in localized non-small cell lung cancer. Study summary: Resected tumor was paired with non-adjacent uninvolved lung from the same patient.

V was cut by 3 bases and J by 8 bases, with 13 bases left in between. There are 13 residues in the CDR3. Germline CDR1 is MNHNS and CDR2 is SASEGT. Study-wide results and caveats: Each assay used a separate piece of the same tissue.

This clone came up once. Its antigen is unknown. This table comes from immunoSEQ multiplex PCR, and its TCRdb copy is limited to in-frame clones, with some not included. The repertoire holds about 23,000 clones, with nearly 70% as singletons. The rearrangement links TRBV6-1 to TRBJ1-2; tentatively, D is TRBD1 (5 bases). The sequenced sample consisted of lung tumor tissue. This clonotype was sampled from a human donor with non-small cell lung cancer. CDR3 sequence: CASSEGGEGGYTF. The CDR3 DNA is TGTGCCAGCAGTGAGGGGGGGGAGGGCGGCTACACCTTC.